This T cell receptor beta chain appears in the sequencing data of a study of OX40 agonist ivuxolimab in advanced cancers. Across the study: Every 2 weeks, patients received ivuxolimab intravenously, dosed at 0.01 to 10 mg/kg. Overall study results and limits: In CD8+ T cells, expanded clones were on average more numerous than in CD4+. In the 0.1-3.0 mg/kg groups, partial responders showed among the lowest expansion.

TCRdb's table, derived via immunoSEQ multiplex PCR, lists solely in-frame clones and lacks some. The table records under 100,000 clones, more than 90% of them present only once. The CDR3 is 13 residues long. Trimming took 6 bases from V and 5 from J; bases not matched to a gene: 5. Germline CDR1 and CDR2: WNHNN and SYGVQD (reference sequence). This clone was detected only a few times. Its antigen remains unidentified. The source material was CD4+ or CD8+ T cells sorted from blood, sampled in a trial of the OX40 agonist ivuxolimab. This clonotype was sampled from an adult with an advanced solid tumor such as melanoma, head and neck, liver or kidney cancer. The chain links TRBV10-1 to TRBJ1-2, with 8 nucleotides matching TRBD1. In DNA form, the CDR3 reads TGCGCCAGCAGCCCCGGGACAGGATATGGCTACACCTTC. It encodes CASSPGTGYGYTF.